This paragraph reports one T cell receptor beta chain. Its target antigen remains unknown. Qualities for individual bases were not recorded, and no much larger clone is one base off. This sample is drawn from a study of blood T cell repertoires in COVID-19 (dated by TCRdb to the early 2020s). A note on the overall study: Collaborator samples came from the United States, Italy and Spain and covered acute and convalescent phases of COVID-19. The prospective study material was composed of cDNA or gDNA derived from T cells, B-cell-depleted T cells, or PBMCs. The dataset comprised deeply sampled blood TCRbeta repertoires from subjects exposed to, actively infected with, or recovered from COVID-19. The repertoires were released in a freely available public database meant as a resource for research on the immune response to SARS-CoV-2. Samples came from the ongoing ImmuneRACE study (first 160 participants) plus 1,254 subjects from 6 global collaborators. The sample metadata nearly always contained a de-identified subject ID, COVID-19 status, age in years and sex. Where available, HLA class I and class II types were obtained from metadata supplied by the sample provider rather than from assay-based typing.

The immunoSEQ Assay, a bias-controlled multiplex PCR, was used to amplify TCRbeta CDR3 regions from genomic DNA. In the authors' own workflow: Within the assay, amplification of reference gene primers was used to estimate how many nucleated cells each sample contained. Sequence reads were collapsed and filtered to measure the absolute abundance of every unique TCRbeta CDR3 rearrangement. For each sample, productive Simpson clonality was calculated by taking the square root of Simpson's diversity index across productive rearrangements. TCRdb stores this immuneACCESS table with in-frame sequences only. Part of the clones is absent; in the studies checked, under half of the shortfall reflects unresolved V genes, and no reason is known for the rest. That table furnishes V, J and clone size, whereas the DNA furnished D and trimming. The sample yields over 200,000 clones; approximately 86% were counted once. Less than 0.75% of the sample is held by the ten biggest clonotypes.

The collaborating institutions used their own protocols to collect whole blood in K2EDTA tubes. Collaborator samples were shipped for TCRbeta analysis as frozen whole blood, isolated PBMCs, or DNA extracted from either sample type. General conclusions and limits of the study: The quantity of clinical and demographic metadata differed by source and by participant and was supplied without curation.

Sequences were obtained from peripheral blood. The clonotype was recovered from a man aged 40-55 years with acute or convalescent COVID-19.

The CDR3 is CASSFSPPQPQHF. The DNA sequence is TGTGCCAGCAGTTTCTCCCCCCCTCAGCCCCAGCATTTT. The chain is made from TRBV12-3 or TRBV12-4 and TRBJ1-5, with the D gene too uncertain to name. The junction carries 9 bases between V and J, which are trimmed by 3 bases and 6 bases respectively. Inclusive of the bounding cysteine and phenylalanine, the CDR3 is 13 residues long. CDR3 DNA is the only sequence kept; it has 39 bases, read in frame from the first base.